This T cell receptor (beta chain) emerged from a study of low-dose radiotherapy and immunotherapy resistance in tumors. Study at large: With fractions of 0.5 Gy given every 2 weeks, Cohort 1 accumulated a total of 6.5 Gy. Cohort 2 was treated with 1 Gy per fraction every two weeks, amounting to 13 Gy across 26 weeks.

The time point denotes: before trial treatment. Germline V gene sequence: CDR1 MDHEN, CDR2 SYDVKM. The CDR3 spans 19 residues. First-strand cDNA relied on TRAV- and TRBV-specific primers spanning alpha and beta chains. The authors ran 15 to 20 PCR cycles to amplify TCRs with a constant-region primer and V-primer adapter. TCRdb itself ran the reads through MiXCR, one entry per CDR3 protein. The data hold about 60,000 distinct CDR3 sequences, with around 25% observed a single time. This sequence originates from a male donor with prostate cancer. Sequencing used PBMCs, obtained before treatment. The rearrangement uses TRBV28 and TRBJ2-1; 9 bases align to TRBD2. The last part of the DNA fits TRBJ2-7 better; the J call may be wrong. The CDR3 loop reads CASSSVGPTVAGAAYEQYF. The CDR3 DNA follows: TGTGCCAGCAGTTCCGTAGGGCCTACCGTAGCGGGAGCAGCCTACGAGCAGTACTTC.